The 27 T cell receptor beta chains below were found in one sample sequenced in a study of lymphopenia after photon versus proton radiotherapy. Some clones are missing from TCRdb's copy, which holds only in-frame ones; the method was immunoSEQ multiplex PCR. The sample shows approximately 150,000 clones, 75% to 90% of them seen only once. The specimen was peripheral blood, collected from a patient treated with photon-based radiotherapy. The receptors were gathered from a man aged 50-60 years with gastric cancer.

This clone is a singleton in its sample. The chain employs TRBV7-3 and TRBJ2-1; D is unclear. The CDR3 spans 13 residues. Trimming took 2 bases from V and 7 from J, leaving 9 bases between them. In germline, CDR1 is SGHTA, CDR2 FQGTGA. The CDR3: CASSLGPSNEQFF. The CDR3 nucleotides read TGTGCCAGCAGCTTAGGCCCAAGTAATGAGCAGTTCTTC.

The chain recombines TRBV7-2 with TRBJ2-2; TRBD2 agrees at 7 bases. This CDR3 is 15 amino acids long. V shed 8 bases, J shed 4 bases, and the junction held 10 bases outside the gene matches. Germline-derived CDR1 and CDR2 are SGHTA and FQGNSA. In nucleotides, the CDR3 is TGTGCCAGCGCTCGTCGGGGAGGGCGCACCGGGGAGCTGTTTTTT. It translates to CASARRGGRTGELFF.

The chain couples TRBV19 to TRBJ2-7; possibly TRBD1 for D (6 bases). V was trimmed by 4 bases and J by 3 bases, leaving 10 bases between them. CDR3 size: 13 residues. CDR1 LNHDA and CDR2 SQIVND come from the germline V gene (reference sequence). The CDR3 DNA reads as TGTGCCAGTAGTAGAACAGGGAACTACGAGCAGTACTTC. Translation gives CASSRTGNYEQYF.

This clone was counted a single time. The chain uses TRBV6-1 and TRBJ1-5; no clear D. There are 14 residues in the CDR3. Germline V gene data show CDR1 as MNHNS and CDR2 as SASEGT. Trimming pared 0 bases from V and 4 bases from J, leaving 7 bases between. CDR3 loop: CASSEAGMNQPQHF. In DNA form, the CDR3 reads TGTGCCAGCAGTGAAGCAGGGATGAATCAGCCCCAGCATTTT.

The V gene is TRBV7-2, the J gene TRBJ2-2; D remains ambiguous. The length of the CDR3 is 12 residues. The ends were cut back, 6 bases at V and 1 base at J, with 3 bases in the middle. Germline loops: CDR1 SGHTA, CDR2 FQGNSA. The CDR3 sequence: CASRGNTGELFF. CDR3 nucleotide sequence: TGTGCCAGCAGGGGGAACACCGGGGAGCTGTTTTTT.

This chain connects TRBV6-5 to TRBJ2-1, with 8 bases fitting TRBD1. Germline loops: CDR1 MNHEY, CDR2 SVGAGI. Trimming at V came to 6 bases and at J to 6 bases, leaving 10 bases not matched to a gene. This CDR3 comprises 15 residues. This CDR3 reads CASSLDRGSVNEQFF. CDR3 DNA: TGTGCCAGCAGCCTCGACAGGGGTAGCGTCAATGAGCAGTTCTTC.

This chain joins TRBV4-1 and TRBJ1-1; D gene uncertain. CDR1 is MGHRA and CDR2 is YSYEKL in the germline V gene. Between the trimmed V and J ends, which lost 7 bases and 4 bases, there was a span of 28 bases. The CDR3 loop spans 18 amino acids. The DNA for the CDR3 is TGCGCCAGCAACAGAAGCCCGTTGGGCCTTATCGGAGCCACTGAAGCTTTCTTT. This sequence encodes CASNRSPLGLIGATEAFF.

The table lists this clone with a count of one. V is TRBV7-8 and J is TRBJ2-5, with TRBD1 matching over 9 bases. V lost 2 bases and J lost 5; bases outside the gene matches: 6. CDR1 and CDR2 (germline): SGHVS, FQNEAQ. This CDR3 has 15 amino acids. Here the CDR3 DNA reads TGTGCCAGCAGCTTACCTGGGACAGGGTGGGAGACCCAGTACTTC. As protein: CASSLPGTGWETQYF.

This clone was observed many times. V gene TRBV5-1 combines with J gene TRBJ2-7; D gene ambiguous. CDR3 length equals 16 residues. Trimming pared 2 bases from V and 3 bases from J, leaving 18 bases between. CDR1 and CDR2 from the germline V gene are SGHRS and YFSETQ. CDR3 region: CASSFGVGIASYEQYF. Written as DNA, the CDR3 is TGCGCCAGCAGCTTTGGGGTTGGAATAGCCAGCTACGAGCAGTACTTC.

The rearrangement joins TRBV21-1 to TRBJ1-2. TRBV21-1 is designated a pseudogene. The CDR3 is made up of 16 amino acids. CDR3 nucleotide sequence: TGTGCCAGCAGCAAAGAGAAGGGGAGTAGGTGTAGAGGCTACACCTTC. It translates to CASSKEKGSRCRGYTF.

The gene calls are TRBV6-1 and TRBJ1-5, with D maybe TRBD1 (6 bases). Trimming took off 4 bases at V and 3 bases at J, with 25 bases between the two ends. This CDR3 has 19 residues. The germline gives CDR1 MNHNS, CDR2 SASEGT. CDR3 DNA sequence: TGTGCCAGCAGTGCTTTAGACCCAATCATACAGGGTGACAATCAGCCCCAGCATTTT. It codes for CASSALDPIIQGDNQPQHF.

The chain is built from TRBV7-2 and TRBJ2-5; a weak D match, TRBD1 (5 bases). V was shortened by 2 bases and J by 5 bases, with 15 bases between the two germline ends. This CDR3 comprises 15 residues. Germline lookup yields CDR1 SGHTA and CDR2 FQGNSA. The CDR3 protein is CASSLSAGARETQYF. CDR3 nucleotide sequence: TGTGCCAGCAGCTTAAGTGCTGGGGCTCGCGAGACCCAGTACTTC.

This chain joins TRBV15 and TRBJ1-4; no firm D call. V lost 0 bases and J 8 bases, leaving 19 bases between the germline ends. The CDR3 is made up of 17 amino acids. Germline V CDR1 and CDR2: LNHNV, YYDKDF (reference sequence). CDR3 nucleotides: TGTGCCACCAGCAGAGATCCATCTTTGGGGATAGGGGAAAAACTGTTTTTT. Its translation is CATSRDPSLGIGEKLFF.

V usage is TRBV25-1 and J usage is TRBJ2-5; TRBD2 aligns across 12 bases. J lost 4 bases, V lost 2 bases, and 5 bases had no gene match. Looked up from germline, CDR1 is MGHDK and CDR2 is SYGVNS. This CDR3 is 16 amino acids long. Here the CDR3 reads CASSEETSGSLETQYF. CDR3 nucleotides: TGTGCCAGCAGTGAAGAGACTAGCGGGAGTTTAGAGACCCAGTACTTC.

About this clone itself: Other DNA sequences in this sample translate to the same CDR3. The genes are TRBV6-6 and TRBJ2-7; 11 nucleotides align to TRBD2. V was clipped by 5 bases and J by 0 bases; unmatched bases: 3. This CDR3 region has 15 residues. Per germline, CDR1 MNHNY and CDR2 SVGAGI (reference sequence). CDR3 loop: CASSNLAGGSYEQYF. CDR3 coding DNA: TGTGCCAGCAGTAACCTAGCGGGAGGCTCCTACGAGCAGTACTTC.

This clone was counted a single time. The CDR3 DNA sequence: TGTGCCAGCAGTTTAACTAGCGGTTTAACAGATACGCAGTATTTT. It specifies CASSLTSGLTDTQYF. The chain employs TRBV28 and TRBJ2-3, with 8 bases matching TRBD2. This CDR3 has 15 residues. The junction had 4 bases not matched to a gene; V was cut back by 2 bases and J by 3 bases. Germline CDR1 reads MDHEN; CDR2 reads SYDVKM.

The chain uses TRBV19 and TRBJ2-1; tentatively, D is TRBD2 (6 bases). Per germline, CDR1 LNHDA and CDR2 SQIVND (reference sequence). The V end lost 5 bases, the J end lost 3 bases, and 14 bases lay between the germline ends. The CDR3 spans 15 residues. In DNA, the CDR3 is TGTGCCAGTAGTCTATTAGCGGTTGGCTACAATGAGCAGTTCTTC. Translated, it gives CASSLLAVGYNEQFF.

This chain uses TRBV27 with TRBJ2-2; no firm D call. Between the trimmed V and J ends, which lost 5 bases and 8 bases, there was a span of 12 bases. The germline V gene encodes CDR1 MNHEY and CDR2 SMNVEV (reference sequence). This CDR3 has 13 amino acids. The chain's CDR3 is CASSPTLGGELFF. In nucleotides, the CDR3 is TGTGCCAGCAGTCCTACACTCGGAGGGGAGCTGTTTTTT.

V is TRBV5-6 and J is TRBJ1-3; D might be TRBD1 (5 bases). The V and J ends lost 1 base and 0 bases respectively, with 8 bases between them. Germline assignment: CDR1 SGHDT and CDR2 YYEEEE. This CDR3 has 15 residues. The CDR3 nucleotides read TGTGCCAGCAGCTTGTGGGGCCACTCTGGAAACACCATATATTTT. This translates into CASSLWGHSGNTIYF.

V and J are TRBV28 and TRBJ2-7; a weak D match, TRBD1 (5 bases). Trimming removed 2 bases at V and 4 bases at J, with 12 bases between. The V gene's germline CDR1 is MDHEN and CDR2 SYDVKM. The length of the CDR3 is 14 residues. The CDR3 sequence is CASSLVGANYEQYF. Written as DNA, the CDR3 is TGTGCCAGCAGTTTAGTTGGGGCCAATTACGAGCAGTACTTC.

This clone was detected only a few times. The rearrangement links TRBV6-4 to TRBJ2-3; TRBD1 aligns across 7 bases. Germline CDR1 MRHNA, CDR2 SNTAGT. Trimming at V came to 2 bases and at J to 2 bases, leaving 1 base not matched to a gene. This CDR3 has 14 amino acids. The CDR3, as DNA: TGTGCCAGCAGTGACGGGACAGACACAGATACGCAGTATTTT. Its translation: CASSDGTDTDTQYF.

The rearrangement joins TRBV5-1 to TRBJ2-3; 13 nucleotides agree with TRBD2. Germline V gene lookup returns CDR1 SGHRS and CDR2 YFSETQ. This CDR3 is 17 amino acids long. The trim removed 2 bases at V and 4 bases at J, leaving 7 bases unmatched. The CDR3 loop is CASSFYGLAGEADTQYF. For the CDR3, the DNA is TGCGCCAGCAGCTTCTATGGACTAGCGGGAGAGGCAGATACGCAGTATTTT. Full variable domain (rest looked up from reference TRBV5-1 and TRBJ2-3): KAGVTQTPRYLIKTRGQQVTLSCSPISGHRSVSWYQQTPGQGLQFLFEYFSETQRNKGNFPGRFSGRQFSNSRSEMNVSTLELGDSALYLCASSFYGLAGEADTQYFGPGTRLTVL.

This clone was found once. The gene calls are TRBV19 and TRBJ1-1; D possibly corresponds to TRBD1 (5 bases). The CDR3 is made up of 13 amino acids. Germline values: CDR1 LNHDA, CDR2 SQIVND (reference sequence). The germline V and J ends were trimmed by 4 bases and 8 bases, with 14 bases remaining between them. The CDR3 nucleotides are TGTGCCAGTAGTAGAACTCGGGACTTGGAAGCTTTCTTT. It yields the protein CASSRTRDLEAFF.

The rearrangement uses TRBV28 and TRBJ2-7; tentative D call: TRBD2 (5 bases). Germline CDR1 and CDR2: MDHEN and SYDVKM. The CDR3 loop spans 11 amino acids. Trimming took 5 bases from V and 7 from J, leaving 9 bases between them. CDR3 nucleotide sequence: TGTGCCAGCAGTCCTCGGAGGGAGCAGTACTTC. Its protein is CASSPRREQYF.

The J gene is TRBJ1-5, the V gene TRBV21-1; the DNA was not compared with TRBD1, the D call given in the table. TRBV21-1 is tagged as a pseudogene. There are 20 residues in the CDR3. The CDR3 bases are TGTGCCAGCAGCAAAGAAGGGAGAGACAGGGGGCAAGATAGCAATCAGCCCCAGCATTTT. Translating it yields CASSKEGRDRGQDSNQPQHF.

The chain recombines TRBV14 with TRBJ2-7; no firm D call. Trimming pared 0 bases from V and 2 bases from J, leaving 14 bases between. CDR1 SGHDN and CDR2 FVKESK come from the germline V gene. The CDR3 length is 16 residues. CDR3 sequence (DNA): TGTGCCAGCAGCCAAGACCCCAGGCTTCCTGCCTACGAGCAGTACTTC. It encodes CASSQDPRLPAYEQYF.

In its sample, this clone was seen once. The chain couples TRBV29-1 to TRBJ2-1; D possibly uses TRBD1 or TRBD2 (6 bases each). CDR1 is SQVTM and CDR2 is ANQGSEA in the germline V gene. The CDR3 totals 14 residues. V was clipped by 7 bases and J by 4 bases, with 17 bases between them. This CDR3 is CSASQGSGYNEQFF. The CDR3 DNA is TGCAGCGCGTCACAGGGAAGCGGGTACAATGAGCAGTTCTTC.